These T cell receptor beta chains were read from a single sample in a study of a mutant IDH1 vaccine in newly diagnosed glioma. Sequencing was performed with immunoSEQ multiplex PCR; in TCRdb, only in-frame clones are kept and a portion is missing. The table has fewer than 65,000 clones, about four fifths seen once. No cognate antigen is known for these TCRs. The material was PBMCs, obtained from a glioma patient whose treatment included an IDH1 peptide vaccine. These receptor sequences come from a man aged 50-59 years with glioma. Each CDR3 is given with its conserved first and last residue. Size is omitted from some rows. Given values are once, few, many or a class for expanded clones.

TRBJ2-2 | . | TRBV9 | CASSVEGRGDTGELFF
TRBJ1-1 | . | TRBV30 | CAWGGGTEAFF
TRBJ2-1 | . | TRBV29-1 | CSVGHNEQFF
TRBJ1-2 | . | TRBV6-1 | CASRGPYGYTF
TRBJ1-6 | . | TRBV7-9 | CASSPPGPGSPLHF
TRBJ2-5 | . | TRBV6-6 | CASSYIRTRAQETQYF
TRBJ2-4 | . | TRBV5-4 | CASSLGTSGGAGKNIQYF
TRBJ2-1 | . | TRBV27 | CASMAGSSNEQFF
TRBJ1-2 | once | TRBV6-6 | CASRLAANYGYTF
TRBJ1-5 | once | TRBV7-9 | CASSFGASQPQHF
TRBJ1-4 | . | TRBV4-3 | CASSFISGTGPEKLFF
TRBJ2-7 | few | TRBV28 | CASRTSQMGQYEQYF
TRBJ2-7 | . | TRBV4-1 | CASSQWPTSKYF
TRBJ2-5 | . | TRBV6-5 | CASRNRAVGSETQYF
TRBJ1-2 | . | TRBV18 | CASSPSPGDYGYTF
TRBJ2-1 | . | TRBV4-1 | CASSQVGGNEQFF
TRBJ1-3 | . | TRBV5-6 | CASRPRGNTIYF
TRBJ1-2 | few | TRBV7-9 | CASSPVESGGEGYTF
TRBJ2-1 | . | TRBV7-8 | CASNLFRSSYNEQFF
TRBJ1-5 | . | TRBV6-1 | CASSGGVQPQHF
TRBJ2-1 | . | TRBV28 | CASTPGGLSSYNEQFF
TRBJ2-7 | . | TRBV9 | CASSLRLAGVAEQYF
TRBJ1-5 | few | TRBV4-3 | CASSLSVGQNQPQHF
TRBJ2-5 | once | TRBV7-9 | CASSLERGETQYF
TRBJ2-1 | . | TRBV5-1 | CASSSGLGNEQFF
TRBJ1-2 | . | TRBV7-2 | CASSSGMEEGYTF
TRBJ2-7 | . | TRBV4-1 | CASSQGVAGVYEQYF
TRBJ1-1 | . | TRBV6-6 | CALKGGGGNTEAFF
TRBJ2-7 | . | TRBV6-5 | CASSPGQPYEQYF
TRBJ2-3 | . | TRBV11-1 | CASSLRGGRSTDTQYF
TRBJ2-2 | . | TRBV6-5 | CASLGSQNTGELFF
TRBJ2-5 | . | TRBV5-1 | CASRAGVEETQYF
TRBJ1-5 | . | TRBV6-1 | CASSELTAQPQHF
TRBJ1-5 | few | TRBV14 | CASSQGTEGPQHF
TRBJ1-1 | once | TRBV28 | CASRDTPDTEAFF
TRBJ1-5 | . | TRBV4-1 | CASSQEGAGPNQPQHF
TRBJ1-5 | . | TRBV2 | CASSMNQPQHF
TRBJ2-2 | . | TRBV29-1 | CSVLGGIGQHTGELFF
TRBJ2-1 | . | TRBV6-5 | CATTLGGGGGGEQFF
TRBJ2-7 | . | TRBV5-1 | CASSLLDEQYF
TRBJ2-3 | once | TRBV11-2 | CASRTNTDTQYF
TRBJ2-5 | . | TRBV19 | CASSMGNPRETQYF